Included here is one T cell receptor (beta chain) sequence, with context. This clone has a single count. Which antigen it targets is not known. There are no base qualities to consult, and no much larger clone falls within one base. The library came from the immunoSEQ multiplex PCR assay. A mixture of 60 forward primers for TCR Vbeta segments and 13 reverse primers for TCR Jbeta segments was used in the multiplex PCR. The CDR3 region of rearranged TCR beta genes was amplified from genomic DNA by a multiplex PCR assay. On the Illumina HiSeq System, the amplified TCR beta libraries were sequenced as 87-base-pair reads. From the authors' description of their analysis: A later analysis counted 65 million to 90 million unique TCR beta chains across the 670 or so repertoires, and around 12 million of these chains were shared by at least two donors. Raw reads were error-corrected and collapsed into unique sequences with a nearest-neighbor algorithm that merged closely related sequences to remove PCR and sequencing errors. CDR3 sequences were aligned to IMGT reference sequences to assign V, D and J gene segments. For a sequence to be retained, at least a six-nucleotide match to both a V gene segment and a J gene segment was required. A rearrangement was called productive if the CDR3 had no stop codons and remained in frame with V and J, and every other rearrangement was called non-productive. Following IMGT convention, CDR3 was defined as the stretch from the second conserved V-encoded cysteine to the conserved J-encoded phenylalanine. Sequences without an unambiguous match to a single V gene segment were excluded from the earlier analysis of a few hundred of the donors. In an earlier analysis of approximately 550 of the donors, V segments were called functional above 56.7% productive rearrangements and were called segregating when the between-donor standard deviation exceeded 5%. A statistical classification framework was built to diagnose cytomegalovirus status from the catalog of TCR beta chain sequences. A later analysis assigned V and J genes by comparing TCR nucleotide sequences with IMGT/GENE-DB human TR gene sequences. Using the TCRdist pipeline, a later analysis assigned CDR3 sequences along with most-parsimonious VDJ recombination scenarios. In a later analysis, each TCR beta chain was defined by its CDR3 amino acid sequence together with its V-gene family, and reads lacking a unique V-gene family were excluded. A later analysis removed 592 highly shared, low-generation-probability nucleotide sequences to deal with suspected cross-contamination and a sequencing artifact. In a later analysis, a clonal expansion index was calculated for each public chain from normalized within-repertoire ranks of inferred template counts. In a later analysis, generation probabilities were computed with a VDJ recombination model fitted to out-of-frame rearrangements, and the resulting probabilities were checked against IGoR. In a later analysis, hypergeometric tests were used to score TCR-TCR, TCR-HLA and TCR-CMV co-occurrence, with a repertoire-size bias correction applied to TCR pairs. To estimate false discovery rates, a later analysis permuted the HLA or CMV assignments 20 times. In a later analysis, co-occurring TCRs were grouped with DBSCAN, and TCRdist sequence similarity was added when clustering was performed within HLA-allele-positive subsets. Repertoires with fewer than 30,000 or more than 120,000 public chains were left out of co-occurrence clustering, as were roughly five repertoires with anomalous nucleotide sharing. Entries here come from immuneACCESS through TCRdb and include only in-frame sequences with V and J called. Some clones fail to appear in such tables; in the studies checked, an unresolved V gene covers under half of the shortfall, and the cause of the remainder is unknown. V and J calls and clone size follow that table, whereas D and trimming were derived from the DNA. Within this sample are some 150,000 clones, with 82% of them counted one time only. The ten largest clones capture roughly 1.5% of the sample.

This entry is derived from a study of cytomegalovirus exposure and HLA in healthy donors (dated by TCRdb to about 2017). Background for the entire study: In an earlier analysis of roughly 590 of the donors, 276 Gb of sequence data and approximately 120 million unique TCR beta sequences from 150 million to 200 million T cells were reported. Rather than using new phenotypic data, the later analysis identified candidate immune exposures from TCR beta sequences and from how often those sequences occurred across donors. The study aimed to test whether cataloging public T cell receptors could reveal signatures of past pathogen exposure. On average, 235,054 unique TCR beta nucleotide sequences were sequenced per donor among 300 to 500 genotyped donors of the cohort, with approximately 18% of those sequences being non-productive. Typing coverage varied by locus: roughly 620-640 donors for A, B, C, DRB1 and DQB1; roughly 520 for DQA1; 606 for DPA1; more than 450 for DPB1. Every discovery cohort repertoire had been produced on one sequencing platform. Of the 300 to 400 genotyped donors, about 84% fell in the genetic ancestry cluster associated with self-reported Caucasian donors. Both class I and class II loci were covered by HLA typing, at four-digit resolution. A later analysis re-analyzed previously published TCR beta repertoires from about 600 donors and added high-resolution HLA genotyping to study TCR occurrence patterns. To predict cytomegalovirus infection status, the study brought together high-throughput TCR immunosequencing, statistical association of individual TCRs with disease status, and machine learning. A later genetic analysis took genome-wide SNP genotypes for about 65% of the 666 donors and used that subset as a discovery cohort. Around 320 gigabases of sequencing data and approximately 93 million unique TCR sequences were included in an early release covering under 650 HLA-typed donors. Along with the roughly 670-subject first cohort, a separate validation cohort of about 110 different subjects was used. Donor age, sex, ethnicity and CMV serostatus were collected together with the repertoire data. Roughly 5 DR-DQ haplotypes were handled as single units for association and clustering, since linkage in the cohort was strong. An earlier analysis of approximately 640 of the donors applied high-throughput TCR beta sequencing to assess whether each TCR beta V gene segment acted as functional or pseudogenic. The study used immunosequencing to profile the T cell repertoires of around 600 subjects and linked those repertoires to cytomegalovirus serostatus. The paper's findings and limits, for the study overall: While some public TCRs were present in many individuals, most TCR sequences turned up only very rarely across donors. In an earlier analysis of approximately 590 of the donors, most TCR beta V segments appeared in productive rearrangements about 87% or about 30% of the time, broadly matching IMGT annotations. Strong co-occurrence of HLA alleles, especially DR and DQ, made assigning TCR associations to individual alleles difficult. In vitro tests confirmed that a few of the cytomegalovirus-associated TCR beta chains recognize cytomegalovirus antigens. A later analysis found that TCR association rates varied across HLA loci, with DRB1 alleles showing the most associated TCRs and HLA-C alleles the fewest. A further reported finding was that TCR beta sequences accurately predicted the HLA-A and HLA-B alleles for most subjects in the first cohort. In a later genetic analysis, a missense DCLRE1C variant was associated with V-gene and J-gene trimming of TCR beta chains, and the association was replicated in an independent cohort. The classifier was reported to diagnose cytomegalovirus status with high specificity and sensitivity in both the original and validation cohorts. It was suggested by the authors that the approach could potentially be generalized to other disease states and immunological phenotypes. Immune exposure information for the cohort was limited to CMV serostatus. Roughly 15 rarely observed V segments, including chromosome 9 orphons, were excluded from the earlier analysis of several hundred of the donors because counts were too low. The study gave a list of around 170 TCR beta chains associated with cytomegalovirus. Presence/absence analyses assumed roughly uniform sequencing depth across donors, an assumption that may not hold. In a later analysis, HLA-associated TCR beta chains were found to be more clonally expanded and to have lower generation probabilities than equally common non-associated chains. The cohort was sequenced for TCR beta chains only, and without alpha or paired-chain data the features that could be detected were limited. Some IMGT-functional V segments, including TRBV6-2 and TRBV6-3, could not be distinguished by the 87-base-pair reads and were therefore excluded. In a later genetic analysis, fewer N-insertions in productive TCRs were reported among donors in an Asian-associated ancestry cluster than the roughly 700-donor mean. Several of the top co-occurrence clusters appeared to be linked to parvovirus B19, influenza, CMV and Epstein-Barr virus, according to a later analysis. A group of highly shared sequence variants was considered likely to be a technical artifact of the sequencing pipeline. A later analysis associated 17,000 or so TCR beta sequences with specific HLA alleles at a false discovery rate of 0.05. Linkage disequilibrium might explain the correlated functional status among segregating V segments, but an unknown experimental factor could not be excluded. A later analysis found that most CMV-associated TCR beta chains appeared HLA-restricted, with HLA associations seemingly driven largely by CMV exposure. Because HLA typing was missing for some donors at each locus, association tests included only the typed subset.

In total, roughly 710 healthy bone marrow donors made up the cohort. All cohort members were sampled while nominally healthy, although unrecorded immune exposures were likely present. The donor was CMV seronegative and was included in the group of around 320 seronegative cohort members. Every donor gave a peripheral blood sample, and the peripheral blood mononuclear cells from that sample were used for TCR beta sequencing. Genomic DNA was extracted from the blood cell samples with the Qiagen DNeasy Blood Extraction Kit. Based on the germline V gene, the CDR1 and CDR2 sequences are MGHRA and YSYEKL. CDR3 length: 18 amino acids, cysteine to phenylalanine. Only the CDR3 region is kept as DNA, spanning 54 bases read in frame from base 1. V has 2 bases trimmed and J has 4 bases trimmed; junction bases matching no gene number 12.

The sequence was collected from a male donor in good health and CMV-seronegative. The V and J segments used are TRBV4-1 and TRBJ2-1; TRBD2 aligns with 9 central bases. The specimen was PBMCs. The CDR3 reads CASSQRGGKTSGYNEQFF. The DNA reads TGCGCCAGCAGCCAAAGAGGAGGGAAGACTAGCGGATACAATGAGCAGTTCTTC.